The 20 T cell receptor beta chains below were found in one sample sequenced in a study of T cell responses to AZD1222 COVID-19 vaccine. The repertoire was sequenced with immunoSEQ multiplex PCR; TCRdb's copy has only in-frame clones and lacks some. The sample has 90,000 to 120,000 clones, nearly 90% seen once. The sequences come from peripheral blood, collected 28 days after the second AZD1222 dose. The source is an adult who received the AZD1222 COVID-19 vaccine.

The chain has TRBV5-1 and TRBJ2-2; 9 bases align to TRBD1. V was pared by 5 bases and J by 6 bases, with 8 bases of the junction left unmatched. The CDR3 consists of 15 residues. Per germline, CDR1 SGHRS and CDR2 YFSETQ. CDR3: CASSSRGQGSGELFF. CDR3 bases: TGCGCCAGCAGTTCCAGAGGACAGGGGTCCGGGGAGCTGTTTTTT.

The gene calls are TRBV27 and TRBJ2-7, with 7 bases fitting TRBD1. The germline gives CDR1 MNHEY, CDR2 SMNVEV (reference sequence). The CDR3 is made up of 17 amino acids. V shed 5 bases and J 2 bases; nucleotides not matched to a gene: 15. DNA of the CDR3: TGTGCCAGCAGTCACAGGGGCTCGCTCAGTGTACCCTACGAGCAGTACTTC. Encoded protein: CASSHRGSLSVPYEQYF.

The CDR3 here is CASRPGTMNTEAFF. CDR3 coding DNA: TGTGCCAGCAGGCCAGGGACCATGAACACTGAAGCTTTCTTT. The chain recombines TRBV6-5 with TRBJ1-1, with D possibly TRBD1 on 5 matching bases. Trimming cost V 6 bases and J 0 bases, with 11 bases left between them. Germline CDR1 reads MNHEY; CDR2 reads SVGAGI. The CDR3 is made up of 14 amino acids.

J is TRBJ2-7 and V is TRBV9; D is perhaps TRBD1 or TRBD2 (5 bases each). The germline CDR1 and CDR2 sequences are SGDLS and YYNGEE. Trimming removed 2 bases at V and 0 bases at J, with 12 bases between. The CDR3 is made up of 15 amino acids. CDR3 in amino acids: CASSVRSGPSYEQYF. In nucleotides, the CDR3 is TGTGCCAGCAGCGTTAGGTCGGGACCCTCCTACGAGCAGTACTTC. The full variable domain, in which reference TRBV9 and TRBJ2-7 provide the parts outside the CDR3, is DSGVTQTPKHLITATGQRVTLRCSPRSGDLSVYWYQQSLDQGLQFLIQYYNGEERAKGNILERFSAQQFPDLHSELNLSSLELGDSALYFCASSVRSGPSYEQYFGPGTRLTVT.

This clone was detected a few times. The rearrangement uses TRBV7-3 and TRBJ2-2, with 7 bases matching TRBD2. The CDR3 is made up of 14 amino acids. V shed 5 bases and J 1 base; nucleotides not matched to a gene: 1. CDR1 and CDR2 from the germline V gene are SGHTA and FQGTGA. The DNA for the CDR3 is TGTGCCAGCAGCCGCGGGGGGAACACCGGGGAGCTGTTTTTT. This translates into CASSRGGNTGELFF.

The CDR3 nucleotides are TGTGCCAGCAGCCAAGGAATGAGCTACGAGCAGTACTTC. It encodes CASSQGMSYEQYF. The chain couples TRBV3-1 (or the pseudogene TRBV3-2) to TRBJ2-7; D not resolved. V dropped 1 base and J dropped 3 bases, with 7 bases sitting between them. Germline V gene sequence: CDR1 LGHDT, CDR2 YNNKEL (reference sequence). The CDR3 has 13 amino acids.

The CDR3 here is CASVPGQAYNEQFF. The DNA of the CDR3 is TGTGCTAGTGTCCCGGGACAGGCCTACAATGAGCAGTTCTTC. V usage is TRBV12-5 and J usage is TRBJ2-1, with TRBD1 matching over 8 bases. Per germline, CDR1 LGHNT and CDR2 FRNRAP. There are 14 residues in the CDR3. V lost 7 bases, J lost 2 bases, and 4 bases stayed unmatched.

The CDR3 reads CASGPWSLPNTGELFF. The CDR3 nucleotides read TGTGCCAGCGGTCCGTGGAGCCTACCGAACACCGGGGAGCTGTTTTTT. This rearrangement joins TRBV7-2 to TRBJ2-2; no firm D call. Trimming cost V 8 bases and J 0 bases, with 16 bases left between them. The length of the CDR3 is 16 residues. Germline V CDR1 and CDR2: SGHTA, FQGNSA.

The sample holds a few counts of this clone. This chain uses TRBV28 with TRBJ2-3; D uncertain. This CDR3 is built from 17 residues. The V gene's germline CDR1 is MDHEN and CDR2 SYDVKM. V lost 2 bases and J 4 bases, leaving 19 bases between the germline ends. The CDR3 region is CASSLLPSLASPDTQYF. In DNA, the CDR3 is TGTGCCAGCAGTTTACTACCCAGCCTTGCCTCCCCAGATACGCAGTATTTT.

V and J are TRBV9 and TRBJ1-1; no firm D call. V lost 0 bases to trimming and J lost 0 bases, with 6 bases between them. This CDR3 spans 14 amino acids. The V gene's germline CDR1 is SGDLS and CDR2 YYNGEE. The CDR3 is CASSVGRVNTEAFF. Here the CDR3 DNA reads TGTGCCAGCAGCGTAGGACGAGTGAACACTGAAGCTTTCTTT.

CDR3 sequence reads: CASRGLDYEQYF. DNA for the CDR3: TGTGCCAGTAGGGGCTTAGACTACGAGCAGTACTTC. The V and J genes are TRBV19 and TRBJ2-7; no firm D call. CDR1 and CDR2 from the germline V gene are LNHDA and SQIVND (reference sequence). The CDR3 covers 12 residues. Trimming left V 6 bases short and J 3 bases short, with 9 bases between.

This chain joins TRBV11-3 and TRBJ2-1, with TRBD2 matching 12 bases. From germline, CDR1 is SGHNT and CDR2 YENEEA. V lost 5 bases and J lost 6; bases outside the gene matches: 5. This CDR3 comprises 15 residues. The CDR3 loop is CASSLGTSGFNEQFF. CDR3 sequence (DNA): TGTGCCAGCAGCCTCGGGACTAGCGGGTTCAATGAGCAGTTCTTC.

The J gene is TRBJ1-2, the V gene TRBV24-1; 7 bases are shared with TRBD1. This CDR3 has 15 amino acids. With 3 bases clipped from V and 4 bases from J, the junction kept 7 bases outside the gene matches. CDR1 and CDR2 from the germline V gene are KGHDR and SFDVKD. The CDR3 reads CATSDPTTGSYGYTF. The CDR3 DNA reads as TGTGCCACCAGTGATCCCACGACAGGGTCCTATGGCTACACCTTC.

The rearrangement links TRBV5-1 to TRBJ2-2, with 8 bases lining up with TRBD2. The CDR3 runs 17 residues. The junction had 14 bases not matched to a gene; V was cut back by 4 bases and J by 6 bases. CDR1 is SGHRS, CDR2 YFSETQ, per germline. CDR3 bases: TGCGCCAGCAGCCCCCTGCGGGGGGCGAAGGGGTCCGGGGAGCTGTTTTTT. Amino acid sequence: CASSPLRGAKGSGELFF.

This chain's CDR3 is CASSQGGDTDTQYF. The CDR3 nucleotides read TGTGCCAGCAGCCAAGGAGGAGATACAGATACGCAGTATTTT. The chain uses TRBV3-1 (or the pseudogene TRBV3-2) and TRBJ2-3; D call uncertain. V was cut by 1 base and J by 3 bases, with 8 bases left in between. Germline-derived CDR1 and CDR2 are LGHDT and YNNKEL (reference sequence). The CDR3 is made up of 14 amino acids.

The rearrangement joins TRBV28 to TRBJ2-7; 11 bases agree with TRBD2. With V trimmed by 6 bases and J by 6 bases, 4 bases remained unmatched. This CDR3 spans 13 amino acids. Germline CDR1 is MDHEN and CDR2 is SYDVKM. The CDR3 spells CASSETSGAEQYF. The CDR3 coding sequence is TGTGCCAGCAGCGAGACTAGCGGGGCCGAGCAGTACTTC. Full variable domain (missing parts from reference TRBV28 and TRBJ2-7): DVKVTQSSRYLVKRTGEKVFLECVQDMDHENMFWYRQDPGLGLRLIYFSYDVKMKEKGDIPEGYSVSREKKERFSLILESASTNQTSMYLCASSETSGAEQYFGPGTRLTVT.

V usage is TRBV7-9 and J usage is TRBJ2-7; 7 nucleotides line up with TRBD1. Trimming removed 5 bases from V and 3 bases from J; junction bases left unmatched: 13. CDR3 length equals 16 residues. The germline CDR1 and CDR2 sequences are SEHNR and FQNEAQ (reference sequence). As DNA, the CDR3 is TGTGCCAGCAGCCCAGCTTCCGGGACAGAAGTCTACGAGCAGTACTTC. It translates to CASSPASGTEVYEQYF.

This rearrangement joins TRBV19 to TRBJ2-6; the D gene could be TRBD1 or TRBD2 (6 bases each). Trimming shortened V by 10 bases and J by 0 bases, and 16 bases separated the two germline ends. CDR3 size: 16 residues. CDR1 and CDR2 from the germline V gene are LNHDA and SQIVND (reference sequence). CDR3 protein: CATAGTWSSGANVLTF. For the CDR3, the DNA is TGTGCCACGGCGGGGACATGGAGCTCTGGGGCCAACGTCCTGACTTTC.

CDR3 nucleotides: TGTGCCAGCTCTAGGAGGACGGTGGGTCAGCCCCAGCATTTT. Its translation is CASSRRTVGQPQHF. J is TRBJ1-5 and V is TRBV7-2; D is undetermined. V lost 8 bases and J 6 bases, leaving 17 bases between the germline ends. From germline, CDR1 is SGHTA and CDR2 FQGNSA. This CDR3 spans 14 amino acids.

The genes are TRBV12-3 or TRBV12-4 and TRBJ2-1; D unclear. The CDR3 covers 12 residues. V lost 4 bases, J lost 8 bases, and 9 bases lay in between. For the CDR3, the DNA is TGTGCCAGCAGTTATGGGGTTTATGAGCAGTTCTTC. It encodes CASSYGVYEQFF.